The 8 T cell receptor beta chains below all came from one sample that was sequenced in a study of immune evolution from preneoplasia to lung adenocarcinoma. Repertoires were generated with immunoSEQ multiplex PCR, while TCRdb's copy carries only in-frame clones and drops some. The sample lists roughly 40,000 clones, roughly four fifths occurring once. The specimen sequenced was FFPE invasive lung adenocarcinoma tissue. These receptors came from a person in their sixties or seventies with lung adenocarcinoma.

The chain joins TRBV6-6 to TRBJ1-2, with TRBD1 matching over 10 bases. The junction had 11 bases not matched to a gene; V was cut back by 6 bases and J by 7 bases. The CDR3 length is 15 residues. CDR1 MNHNY and CDR2 SVGAGI come from the germline V gene (reference sequence). CDR3 nucleotides: TGTGCCAGCAGCCTCCGGGACAGGGGAGGGGGTGGCTACACCTTC. Its protein product is CASSLRDRGGGGYTF.

The genes are TRBV19 and TRBJ1-1, with D possibly being TRBD1 (5 bases). CDR3 length equals 15 residues. Germline CDR1 and CDR2: LNHDA and SQIVND (reference sequence). The ends were cut back, 0 bases at V and 8 bases at J, with 16 bases in the middle. CDR3 loop: CASSIEAHIGAEAFF. CDR3 coding DNA: TGTGCCAGTAGTATAGAGGCCCATATTGGGGCAGAAGCTTTCTTT.

The chain carries TRBV29-1 and TRBJ1-1; 8 bases agree with TRBD1. Trimming cost V 8 bases and J 4 bases; bases outside gene matches: 9. Germline assignment: CDR1 SQVTM and CDR2 ANQGSEA. The CDR3 sequence is 13 residues long. CDR3 coding DNA: TGCAGCTTTTCAGGGGGCTGGTCCACTGAAGCTTTCTTT. It translates to CSFSGGWSTEAFF.

The chain uses TRBV5-1 and TRBJ1-1, with TRBD1 matching over 9 bases. The CDR3 extends over 19 amino acids. V shed 0 bases, J shed 4 bases, and the junction held 16 bases outside the gene matches. CDR1 and CDR2 from the germline V gene are SGHRS and YFSETQ. The CDR3 bases are TGCGCCAGCAGCTTGGGGCGGCCAACGGGACAGGGTTTGGGCACTGAAGCTTTCTTT. This translates into CASSLGRPTGQGLGTEAFF.

The chain employs TRBV18 and TRBJ2-1; a possible D gene is TRBD1 (6 bases). Per the germline V gene, CDR1 is KGHSH and CDR2 is LQKENI. CDR3 length equals 11 residues. This chain's CDR3 is CAGRAGDEQFF. The CDR3 DNA is TGTGCGGGAAGGGCAGGGGATGAGCAGTTCTTC.

The genes are TRBV10-2 and TRBJ1-2; the match to TRBD1 covers 8 bases. Germline values: CDR1 WSHSY, CDR2 SAAADI. The ends lost 3 bases at V and 4 bases at J; junction bases unmatched: 7. This CDR3 spans 15 amino acids. CDR3 sequence: CASSELGQGAYGYTF. CDR3 coding DNA: TGCGCCAGCAGTGAACTGGGGCAGGGGGCCTATGGCTACACCTTC.

V usage is TRBV29-1 and J usage is TRBJ1-2, with TRBD1 identical over 8 bases. Germline V gene lookup returns CDR1 SQVTM and CDR2 ANQGSEA. This CDR3 has 14 residues. V was clipped by 4 bases and J by 8 bases; unmatched bases: 12. The CDR3 nucleotides are TGCAGCGTTGTAGGGGACAGGCCTGAGGAAGGCTACACCTTC. Its protein product is CSVVGDRPEEGYTF.

V and J are TRBV6-6 and TRBJ1-5, with D uncertain. This CDR3 contains 15 residues. Germline V gene data show CDR1 as MNHNY and CDR2 as SVGAGI (reference sequence). V was cut by 2 bases and J by 4 bases, with 12 bases left in between. CDR3 nucleotide sequence: TGTGCCAGCAGTTACATCCCAGGAATAAATCAGCCCCAGCATTTT. Translated: CASSYIPGINQPQHF.